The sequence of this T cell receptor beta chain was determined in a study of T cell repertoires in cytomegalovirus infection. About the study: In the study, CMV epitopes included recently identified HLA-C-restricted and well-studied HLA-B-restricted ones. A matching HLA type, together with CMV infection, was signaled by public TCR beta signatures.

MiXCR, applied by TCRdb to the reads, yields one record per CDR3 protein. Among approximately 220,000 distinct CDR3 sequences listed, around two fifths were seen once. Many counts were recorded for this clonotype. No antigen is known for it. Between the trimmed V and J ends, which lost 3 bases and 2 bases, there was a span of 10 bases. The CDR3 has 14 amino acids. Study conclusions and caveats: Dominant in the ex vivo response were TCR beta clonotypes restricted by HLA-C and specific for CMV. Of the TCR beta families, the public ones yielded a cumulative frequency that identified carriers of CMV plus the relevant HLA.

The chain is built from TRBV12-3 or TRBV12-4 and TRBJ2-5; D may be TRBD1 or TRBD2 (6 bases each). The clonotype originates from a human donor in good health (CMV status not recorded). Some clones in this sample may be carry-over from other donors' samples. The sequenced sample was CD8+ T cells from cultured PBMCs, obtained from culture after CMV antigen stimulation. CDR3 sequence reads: CASSFGGKQETQYF. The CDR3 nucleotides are TGTGCCAGCAGTTTCGGGGGCAAACAAGAGACCCAGTACTTC.